The T cell receptor beta chain described here comes from a study of blood T cell repertoires in COVID-19. Whole-study context: The origin of the acute and convalescent COVID-19 samples was the United States, Italy and Spain. T cells, B-cell-depleted T cells, or PBMCs supplied cDNA or gDNA.

In the original workflow: For nucleated cells, counts were estimated from reference gene primer amplification. TCRdb keeps only in-frame clones here, not all; method: immunoSEQ multiplex PCR. The V and J calls and clone size come from that table; D and trimming were worked out from the DNA. This table holds about 160,000 clones, about four fifths found once. Patients from Seattle were sampled longitudinally, starting during active infection. The CDR3 runs to 12 residues. Germline loops: CDR1 LNHNV, CDR2 YYDKDF (reference sequence). The V end lost 1 base, the J end lost 4 bases, and 5 bases lay between the germline ends.

The chain joins TRBV15 to TRBJ2-7; D is undetermined. This sequence originates from a woman aged 60-75 years with COVID-19, enrolled during active disease. Sequenced material: peripheral blood. The CDR3 region is CATSRAYYEQYF. The CDR3 region has the DNA TGTGCCACCAGCAGAGCCTATTACGAGCAGTACTTC.